Below, 29 T cell receptor beta chains from the same sample are listed, as sequenced in a study of T-cell memory formation after mild COVID-19. TCRdb ran MiXCR on the 5' RACE reads and lists one entry per CDR3 protein. The repertoire has 550,000 to 600,000 distinct CDR3 sequences, 15% to 20% of them found once; the top ten carry about 8.1%. The specimen sequenced was PBMCs or a T cell subset sorted from them (not recorded which). Receptors originate from an adult woman who had mild COVID-19 (a few samples of this study predate the infection). Cell type and time point are not known.

The genes are TRBV20-1 and TRBJ1-5, with 7 bases matching TRBD1. V trimming: 4 bases; J trimming: 1 base; junction bases outside the gene matches: 4. Germline V lookup: CDR1 DFQATT, CDR2 SNEGSKA (reference sequence). The CDR3 totals 14 residues. The CDR3 region has the DNA TGCAGTGCTACCCCGGGACAGAGCAATCAGCCCCAGCATTTT. It is translated as CSATPGQSNQPQHF.

This clonotype was recorded a few times. This sequence joins TRBV20-1 and TRBJ2-1, with TRBD2 identical over 8 bases. V shed 0 bases, J shed 4 bases, and the junction held 2 bases outside the gene matches. The CDR3 is 14 residues long. Per germline, CDR1 DFQATT and CDR2 SNEGSKA (reference sequence). Here the CDR3 reads CSARDTGGYNEQFF. CDR3 DNA: TGCAGTGCTAGAGATACGGGAGGGTACAATGAGCAGTTCTTC.

As DNA, the CDR3 is TGCGCCAGCAGCTCCCAAAAACGGGCAAAAGAGACCCAGTACTTC. Protein: CASSSQKRAKETQYF. The chain is built from TRBV5-1 and TRBJ2-5; no firm D call. Germline V gives CDR1 SGHRS, CDR2 YFSETQ. The CDR3 covers 15 residues. Trimming shortened V by 3 bases and J by 3 bases, and 15 bases separated the two germline ends.

The V gene is TRBV12-3 or TRBV12-4, the J gene TRBJ1-3; D not resolved. With 3 bases removed from V and 2 bases from J, the gap between germline ends came to 14 bases. The CDR3 has 16 residues. CDR3 DNA sequence: TGTGCCAGCAGTTTTTCGGGCAGCTACCCTGGAAACACCATATATTTT. Protein: CASSFSGSYPGNTIYF.

This clonotype was counted many times. The chain has TRBV5-1 and TRBJ1-1; 8 bases match TRBD1. CDR3 size: 16 residues. Germline CDR1 is SGHRS and CDR2 is YFSETQ. Trimming at V came to 5 bases and at J to 2 bases, leaving 11 bases not matched to a gene. The CDR3 loop is CASSYKSGQGNTEAFF. For the CDR3, the DNA is TGCGCCAGCAGTTATAAATCTGGACAGGGAAACACTGAAGCTTTCTTT.

V gene TRBV12-3 or TRBV12-4 combines with J gene TRBJ1-1; D gene uncertain. The V gene lost 7 bases and the J gene lost 0 bases, with 9 bases spanning the gap. The CDR3 runs to 13 residues. The CDR3 spells CASTPTMNTEAFF. CDR3 coding DNA: TGTGCCAGCACCCCCACCATGAACACTGAAGCTTTCTTT.

The chain recombines TRBV4-3 with TRBJ1-1; possibly TRBD1 for D (5 bases). The CDR3 runs 17 residues. Germline CDR1 LGHNA, CDR2 YSLEER. The V gene lost 0 bases and the J gene lost 0 bases, with 14 bases spanning the gap. Written as DNA, the CDR3 is TGCGCCAGCAGCCAAGATCCCGCGACAGTCATGAACACTGAAGCTTTCTTT. Protein: CASSQDPATVMNTEAFF.

This clonotype was counted between two and nine times. The chain couples TRBV6-5 to TRBJ1-1; the D is unclear. V was clipped by 11 bases and J by 3 bases, with 19 bases between them. CDR3 length equals 14 residues. Germline CDR1 reads MNHEY; CDR2 reads SVGAGI. CDR3 nucleotides: TGTGCCTCATATACAGAGGGTCCGGACACTGAAGCTTTCTTT. Its translation is CASYTEGPDTEAFF.

The rearrangement joins TRBV12-3 or TRBV12-4 to TRBJ1-2; D gene ambiguous. CDR3 length equals 14 residues. Between the trimmed V and J ends, which lost 6 bases and 4 bases, there was a span of 15 bases. The CDR3 DNA sequence: TGTGCCAGCAGCAATACACAGATATCCTATGGCTACACCTTC. Its translation is CASSNTQISYGYTF.

The chain employs TRBV29-1 and TRBJ2-7, with D perhaps matching TRBD1 (6 bases). Germline lookup yields CDR1 SQVTM and CDR2 ANQGSEA. The CDR3 length is 13 residues. With 3 bases removed from V and 0 bases from J, the gap between germline ends came to 9 bases. The CDR3 DNA sequence: TGCAGCGTTGACACAGGGTTCTCCTACGAGCAGTACTTC. This codes for CSVDTGFSYEQYF.

This clonotype turned up a few times. The CDR3 coding sequence is TGCGCCAGCAGCCACGAGGCGGCTGGCGTAGGGGGCTACACCTTC. Its translation: CASSHEAAGVGGYTF. The J gene is TRBJ1-2, the V gene TRBV4-3; D is undetermined. V was cut by 3 bases and J by 8 bases, with 19 bases left in between. Per germline, CDR1 LGHNA and CDR2 YSLEER. This CDR3 region has 15 residues.

This clonotype was seen a handful of times. This chain links TRBV7-9 with TRBJ1-2; perhaps TRBD1 as D (5 bases). Germline V gene lookup returns CDR1 SEHNR and CDR2 FQNEAQ (reference sequence). This CDR3 contains 13 residues. Trimming shortened V by 2 bases and J by 4 bases, and 8 bases separated the two germline ends. CDR3 protein: CASSLLGGYGYTF. In DNA, the CDR3 is TGTGCCAGCAGCTTATTGGGGGGCTATGGCTACACCTTC.

This clonotype has a handful of counts. The V call is TRBV18, the J call TRBJ1-2, with TRBD1 matching 8 bases. The CDR3 runs to 16 residues. V shed 2 bases, J shed 7 bases, and the junction held 12 bases outside the gene matches. Looked up from germline, CDR1 is KGHSH and CDR2 is LQKENI. CDR3 region: CASSPAGTGDIGGYTF. The CDR3 nucleotides are TGTGCCAGCTCACCAGCCGGGACAGGTGATATTGGTGGCTACACCTTC.

This clonotype has a count of ten or more. This rearrangement joins TRBV20-1 to TRBJ1-5; tentative D call: TRBD1 (6 bases). The germline V gene encodes CDR1 DFQATT and CDR2 SNEGSKA (reference sequence). The CDR3 runs 16 residues. V gave up 3 bases and J gave up 0 bases, with 15 bases separating them. The CDR3 sequence is CSARSRGVYSNQPQHF. CDR3 nucleotide sequence: TGCAGTGCTAGGTCCAGGGGAGTTTATAGCAATCAGCCCCAGCATTTT.

The chain combines TRBV20-1 with TRBJ2-2; perhaps D is TRBD1 or TRBD2 (5 bases each). This CDR3 contains 13 residues. From germline, CDR1 is DFQATT and CDR2 SNEGSKA (reference sequence). The CDR3: CSVSGRYTGELFF. The CDR3 nucleotides are TGCAGCGTGTCGGGGCGGTACACCGGGGAGCTGTTTTTT.

There are a few counts of this clonotype. The rearrangement joins TRBV27 to TRBJ1-1, with 9 bases lining up with TRBD1. Trimming removed 6 bases from V and 6 bases from J; junction bases left unmatched: 14. CDR1 is MNHEY, CDR2 SMNVEV, per germline (reference sequence). The CDR3 spans 16 residues. DNA for the CDR3: TGTGCCAGCAGAGGAGGACCGGGACAGGGTTTTTCTGAAGCTTTCTTT. This codes for CASRGGPGQGFSEAFF.

In this sample, this clonotype turned up a few times. CDR3 sequence (DNA): TGCGCCAGCGGACGGGAAACAGATACGCAGTATTTT. The encoded protein is CASGRETDTQYF. The chain recombines TRBV5-1 with TRBJ2-3; D possibly corresponds to TRBD2 (5 bases). The V gene's germline CDR1 is SGHRS and CDR2 YFSETQ. The CDR3 is made up of 12 amino acids. Trimming removed 7 bases at V and 3 bases at J, with 9 bases between.

J is TRBJ1-1 and V is TRBV12-3 or TRBV12-4, with 8 bases identical to TRBD1. The V segment lost 0 bases and the J segment 4 bases; nucleotides outside the gene matches: 4. The CDR3 runs 15 residues. This CDR3 reads CASSLARTGSTEAFF. For the CDR3, the DNA is TGTGCCAGCAGTTTAGCGAGGACAGGGTCCACTGAAGCTTTCTTT.

This clonotype showed up just a few times. The chain links TRBV28 to TRBJ2-5, with TRBD1 identical over 9 bases. Germline CDR1 MDHEN, CDR2 SYDVKM. The junction had 4 bases not matched to a gene; V was cut back by 3 bases and J by 2 bases. This CDR3 region has 15 residues. The DNA for the CDR3 is TGTGCCAGCAGTTTCGGGGACAGGGAGCAAGAGACCCAGTACTTC. Amino acid sequence: CASSFGDREQETQYF.

This clonotype was counted only a few times. The chain has TRBV11-3 and TRBJ2-1; TRBD2 matches at 8 bases. This CDR3 is built from 15 residues. Germline CDR1 SGHNT, CDR2 YENEEA. J lost 6 bases, V lost 3 bases, and 7 bases had no gene match. CDR3 residues: CASSLGGRRSNEQFF. The CDR3 bases are TGTGCCAGCAGCTTGGGCGGGAGGAGATCCAATGAGCAGTTCTTC.

This clonotype was detected a few times. CDR3 in amino acids: CASSFRGGKGSPLHF. CDR3 in DNA: TGTGCCAGCAGTTTTCGGGGAGGTAAAGGATCACCCCTCCACTTT. The chain uses TRBV12-3 or TRBV12-4 and TRBJ1-6; no clear D. The ends were cut back, 3 bases at V and 10 bases at J, with 16 bases in the middle. The CDR3 sequence is 15 residues long.

This clonotype was recorded at least ten times. The chain has TRBV5-1 and TRBJ2-5, with TRBD2 matching 10 bases. The germline CDR1 and CDR2 sequences are SGHRS and YFSETQ. This CDR3 contains 15 residues. Trimming took 4 bases from V and 0 from J; bases not matched to a gene: 3. The chain's CDR3 is CASSPGLAYQETQYF. The CDR3 bases are TGCGCCAGCAGCCCGGGACTAGCGTACCAAGAGACCCAGTACTTC. The full variable domain, rest sourced from reference TRBV5-1 and TRBJ2-5, is KAGVTQTPRYLIKTRGQQVTLSCSPISGHRSVSWYQQTPGQGLQFLFEYFSETQRNKGNFPGRFSGRQFSNSRSEMNVSTLELGDSALYLCASSPGLAYQETQYFGPGTRLLVL.

The V gene is TRBV20-1, the J gene TRBJ2-7, with a weak D call TRBD2 (6 bases). Trimming took off 0 bases at V and 3 bases at J, with 9 bases between the two ends. The CDR3 sequence is 13 residues long. The germline gives CDR1 DFQATT, CDR2 SNEGSKA (reference sequence). CDR3 sequence (DNA): TGCAGTGCTAGAGATTACGGGAGCTACGAGCAGTACTTC. Translation gives CSARDYGSYEQYF.

The rearrangement uses TRBV5-1 and TRBJ2-2; 7 positions agree with TRBD1. V gave up 5 bases and J gave up 2 bases; unmatched junction bases: 3. Germline CDR1 SGHRS, CDR2 YFSETQ. This CDR3 region has 14 residues. The CDR3 nucleotides are TGCGCCAGCAGAGACAGGGACAACACCGGGGAGCTGTTTTTT. Translation gives CASRDRDNTGELFF.

The gene calls are TRBV19 and TRBJ1-2; D is perhaps TRBD1 (5 bases). V lost 3 bases, J lost 6 bases, and 8 bases lay in between. Germline V gene lookup returns CDR1 LNHDA and CDR2 SQIVND (reference sequence). The CDR3 spans 12 residues. CDR3 bases: TGTGCCAGTAGTATCCCAGGGAATGGCTACACCTTC. It specifies CASSIPGNGYTF. Using reference TRBV19 and TRBJ1-2 for the parts outside the CDR3, the full variable domain is DGGITQSPKYLFRKEGQNVTLSCEQNLNHDAMYWYRQDPGQGLRLIYYSQIVNDFQKGDIAEGYSVSREKKESFPLTVTSAQKNPTAFYLCASSIPGNGYTFGSGTRLTVV.

This clonotype was recorded at least ten times. The V gene is TRBV7-2, the J gene TRBJ1-1, with TRBD1 identical over 8 bases. CDR1 is SGHTA, CDR2 FQGNSA, per germline. Trimming cost V 1 base and J 1 base; bases outside gene matches: 2. CDR3 size: 15 residues. The CDR3 DNA is TGTGCCAGCAGCTTAGTCGGACAGGGGAACACTGAAGCTTTCTTT. Its translation is CASSLVGQGNTEAFF.

The table lists this clonotype with a few counts. The chain carries TRBV7-8 and TRBJ2-3, with D possibly matching TRBD1 (6 bases). The CDR3 sequence is 17 residues long. The V end lost 1 base, the J end lost 3 bases, and 17 bases lay between the germline ends. Germline assignment: CDR1 SGHVS and CDR2 FQNEAQ. In DNA, the CDR3 is TGTGCCAGCAGCTTAGTGCACAGGGTGGAACAAACAGATACGCAGTATTTT. Translation gives CASSLVHRVEQTDTQYF.

This clonotype came up a few times. The CDR3 sequence: CASSPPPVTAYNEQFF. The CDR3 DNA sequence: TGTGCCAGCAGTCCCCCCCCGGTAACTGCTTACAATGAGCAGTTCTTC. This chain links TRBV12-3 or TRBV12-4 with TRBJ2-1; D unclear. The CDR3 is made up of 16 amino acids. Trimming pared 5 bases from V and 4 bases from J, leaving 18 bases between.

The rearrangement joins TRBV12-3 or TRBV12-4 to TRBJ2-3, with 10 nucleotides matching TRBD2. Germline trimming cut 5 bases from V and 2 bases from J; bases unmatched to any gene: 7. This CDR3 has 16 amino acids. CDR3 DNA sequence: TGTGCCAGCAGTCGCGCTAGCGGGAGCATCACAGATACGCAGTATTTT. Its translation is CASSRASGSITDTQYF.